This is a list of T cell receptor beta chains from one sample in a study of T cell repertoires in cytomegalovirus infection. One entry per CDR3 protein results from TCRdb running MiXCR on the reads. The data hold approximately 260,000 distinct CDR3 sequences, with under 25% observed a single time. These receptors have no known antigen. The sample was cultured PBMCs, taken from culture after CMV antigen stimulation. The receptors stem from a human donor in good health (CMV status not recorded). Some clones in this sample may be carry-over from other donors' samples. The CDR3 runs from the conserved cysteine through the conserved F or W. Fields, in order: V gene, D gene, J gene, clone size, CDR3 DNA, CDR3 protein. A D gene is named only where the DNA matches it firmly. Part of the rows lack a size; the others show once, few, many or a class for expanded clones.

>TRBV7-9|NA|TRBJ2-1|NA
TGTGCCAGCAGCTTAGAAGGAGTACCGGGAGACCATGAGCAGTTCTTC
CASSLEGVPGDHEQFF
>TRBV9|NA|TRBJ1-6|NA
TGTGCCAGCAGCGTAGGCTTTGGGACAATTTCACCCCTCCACTTT
CASSVGFGTISPLHF
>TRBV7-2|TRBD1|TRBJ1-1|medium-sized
TGTGCCAGCAGACTACTACAGGGGGCGAAGAACACTGAAGCTTTCTTT
CASRLLQGAKNTEAFF
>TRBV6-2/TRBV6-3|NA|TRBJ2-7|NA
TGTGCCAGCAGACAAGGCTTCTCCCCGGACTACGAGCAGTACTTC
CASRQGFSPDYEQYF
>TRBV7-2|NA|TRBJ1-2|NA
TGTGCCAGCAGCCCTCCGATGCCTGGCTACACCTTC
CASSPPMPGYTF
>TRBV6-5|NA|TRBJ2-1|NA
TGTGCCAGCAGTTATGGAGGGGCCATCCCGCAGCAGTTCTTC
CASSYGGAIPQQFF
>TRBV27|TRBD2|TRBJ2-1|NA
TGTGCCAGCAGTTTATTTAGGGACTACCATGAGCAGTTCTTC
CASSLFRDYHEQFF
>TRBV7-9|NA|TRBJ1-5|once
TGTGCCAGCAGTTACACCCATAGCAATCAGCCCCAGCATTTT
CASSYTHSNQPQHF
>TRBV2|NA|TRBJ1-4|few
TGTGCCAGCAAGGGTGCAACTAATGAAAAACTGTTTTTT
CASKGATNEKLFF
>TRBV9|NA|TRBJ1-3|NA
TGTGCCAGCAGCGTAGGGGTGGTTCGTGGAAACACCATATATTTT
CASSVGVVRGNTIYF
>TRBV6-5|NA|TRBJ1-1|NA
TGTGCCAGCAGTTACGTCACCCAGGGGAACACTGAAGCTTTCTTT
CASSYVTQGNTEAFF
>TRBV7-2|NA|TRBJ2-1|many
TGTGCCAGCAGCTCATCTAGCGTCGATGAGCAGTTCTTC
CASSSSSVDEQFF
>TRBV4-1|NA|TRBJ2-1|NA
TGCGCCAGCAGCGCGCCTGGGCGATCCTACAATGAGCAGTTCTTC
CASSAPGRSYNEQFF
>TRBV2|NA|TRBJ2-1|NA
TGTGCCAGCAGTGATGAGGGATGGAGCTACAATGAGCAGTTCTTC
CASSDEGWSYNEQFF
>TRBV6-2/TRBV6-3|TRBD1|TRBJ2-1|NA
TGTGCCAGCAGAGATACCCTGGGGACAGGGGGGACCTACAATGAGCAGTTCTTC
CASRDTLGTGGTYNEQFF
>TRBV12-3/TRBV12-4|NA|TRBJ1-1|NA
TGTGCCAGCAGTTTAAGGACCCAGAGGACTGAAGCTTTCTTT
CASSLRTQRTEAFF
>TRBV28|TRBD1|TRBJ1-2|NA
TGTGCCAGCAGTCTACGGGACAGGGCCGCTAACTATGGCTACACCTTC
CASSLRDRAANYGYTF
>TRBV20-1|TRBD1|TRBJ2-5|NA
TGCAGTGCTAGAGATAGGACAGGGTCCGGAGAGACCCAGTACTTC
CSARDRTGSGETQYF
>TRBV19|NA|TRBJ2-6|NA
TGTGCCAGTAGTATACCCCCCCACTCTGGGGCCAACGTCCTGACTTTC
CASSIPPHSGANVLTF
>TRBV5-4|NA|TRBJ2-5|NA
TGTGCCAGCAGCTATTCAGGGGTAGAGACCCAGTACTTC
CASSYSGVETQYF
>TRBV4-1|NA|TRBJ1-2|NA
TGCGCCAGCAGCCAAGATGGCAGGAGATATGGCTACACCTTC
CASSQDGRRYGYTF
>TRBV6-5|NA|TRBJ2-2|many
TGTGCCAGCAGTTACGGGGCCCTCCGGGGGACCGGGGAGCTGTTTTTT
CASSYGALRGTGELFF
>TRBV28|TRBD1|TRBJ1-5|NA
TGTGCCAGCAGTTTTGACAGGGTCAATCAGCCCCAGCATTTT
CASSFDRVNQPQHF
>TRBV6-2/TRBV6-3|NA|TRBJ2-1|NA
TGTGCCAGCAGTTACAGAGTATCCAATTCCTACAATGAGCAGTTCTTC
CASSYRVSNSYNEQFF
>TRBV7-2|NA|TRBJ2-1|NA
TGTGCCAGCAGCTCAGGAAGGGTTCGGAATGAGCAGTTCTTC
CASSSGRVRNEQFF
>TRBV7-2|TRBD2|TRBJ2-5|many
TGTGCCAGCAGCTTAGGACTAGCGGGAGGAGCGTTCGGAGAGACCCAGTACTTC
CASSLGLAGGAFGETQYF
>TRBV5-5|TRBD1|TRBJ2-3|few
TGTGCCAGCAGCCGAGGGGACAGGCGCACAGATACGCAGTATTTT
CASSRGDRRTDTQYF
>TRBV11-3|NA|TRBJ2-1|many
TGTGCCAGCAGCCCGGACGCGGGACGAACCAACTCCTACAATGAGCAGTTCTTC
CASSPDAGRTNSYNEQFF
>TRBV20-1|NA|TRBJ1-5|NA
TGCAGTGCTAGTATCGGATTCAATCAGCCCCAGCATTTT
CSASIGFNQPQHF
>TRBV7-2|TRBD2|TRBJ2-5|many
TGTGCCAGCAGTCGGACTAGCGGGATCCAAGAGACCCAGTACTTC
CASSRTSGIQETQYF
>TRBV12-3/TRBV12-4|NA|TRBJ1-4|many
TGTGCCAGCAGACGAGACAGTACAACTAATGAAAAACTGTTTTTT
CASRRDSTTNEKLFF
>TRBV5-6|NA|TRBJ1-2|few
TGTGCCAGCAGCTTGGACTCGGGCAGGCGATCCTATGGCTACACCTTC
CASSLDSGRRSYGYTF
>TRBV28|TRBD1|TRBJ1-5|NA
TGTGCCAGCAGTTCCCCCAGCATTAGGGACAGGGGACCCAATCAGCCCCAGCATTTT
CASSSPSIRDRGPNQPQHF
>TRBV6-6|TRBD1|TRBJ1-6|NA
TGTGCCAGCAGTTACCAGGGGGCCGATTCACCCCTCCACTTT
CASSYQGADSPLHF
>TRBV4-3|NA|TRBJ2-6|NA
TGCGCCAGCAGCCTTTGGATTGGGTCCACTAATTCTGGGGCCAACGTCCTGACTTTC
CASSLWIGSTNSGANVLTF